This T cell receptor beta chain came from a study of metastatic and nonmetastatic thyroid tumors. Looking at the study overall: Where malignant and benign thyroid patients were concerned, repertoires were compared across blood and tumor or nodule tissue. Broader study findings: Benign nodules were reported to have significantly lower TCR beta diversity than malignant thyroid tumors, in blood and tumor.

This clone was detected many times. Its antigen is undetermined. Not a single patient had been given any form of treatment at any point before undergoing thyroid surgery. Per the original data handling: CDR3 differences across clinicopathological groups were used to build a distant-metastasis classifier for papillary thyroid cancer. TCRdb re-called the PCR reads via MiXCR. TCRdb's processing, not the study's, gives the V and J calls here. The sample consists of approximately 24,000 clones, around 14% of them appearing once. This CDR3 has 15 residues. The V and J ends lost 4 bases and 0 bases respectively, with 12 bases between them. The V gene's germline CDR1 is SGHKS and CDR2 YYEKEE (reference sequence).

The specimen was blood. The chain joins TRBV5-5 to TRBJ2-3; a weak D match, TRBD2 (6 bases). The clonotype was recovered from a female donor with papillary thyroid cancer or a benign thyroid nodule (not recorded which). Some clones in this sample may be carry-over from other donors' samples. The CDR3 nucleotides are TGTGCCAGCAGCGTCGGGACTTCCAGCACAGATACGCAGTATTTT. Its translation: CASSVGTSSTDTQYF.